The 32 T cell receptor beta chains reported below all come from one sample, sequenced in a study of T cells after yellow fever vaccination. Using its own MiXCR run on the 5' RACE reads, TCRdb lists one record per CDR3 protein. The data show approximately 550,000 distinct CDR3 sequences, about 19% seen once. The sample in question was PBMCs, obtained 15 days after the yellow fever booster vaccination. The source is a man aged 25-45 years who received the YFV17D yellow fever vaccine.

This clonotype was seen more than once but under ten times. The genes are TRBV18 and TRBJ2-7; TRBD2 matches at 9 bases. V lost 6 bases to trimming and J lost 6 bases; unmatched junction nucleotides: 9. Germline CDR1 reads KGHSH; CDR2 reads LQKENI. This CDR3 spans 14 amino acids. CDR3 protein: CASSRGAGGSEQYF. The CDR3 DNA follows: TGTGCCAGCTCGCGCGGAGCGGGAGGATCCGAGCAGTACTTC.

The chain uses TRBV5-4 and TRBJ2-2; D call uncertain. The V gene lost 2 bases and the J gene lost 1 base, with 3 bases spanning the gap. CDR1 SGHNT and CDR2 YYREEE come from the germline V gene (reference sequence). The CDR3 spans 13 residues. The CDR3 region has the DNA TGTGCCAGCAGCTTTATGAACACCGGGGAGCTGTTTTTT. Protein: CASSFMNTGELFF.

V usage is TRBV5-1 and J usage is TRBJ1-1; no firm D call. This CDR3 is built from 13 residues. Per the germline V gene, CDR1 is SGHRS and CDR2 is YFSETQ. Trimming shortened V by 3 bases and J by 5 bases, and 11 bases separated the two germline ends. CDR3 bases: TGCGCCAGCAGCTCTGACACCCGTACTGAAGCTTTCTTT. This gives the protein CASSSDTRTEAFF.

V gene TRBV7-2 combines with J gene TRBJ2-3; 10 bases are shared with TRBD2. The V segment lost 4 bases and the J segment 4 bases; nucleotides outside the gene matches: 8. The CDR3 length is 16 residues. Germline loops: CDR1 SGHTA, CDR2 FQGNSA. CDR3 protein: CASSSSSGSFPDTQYF. Here the CDR3 DNA reads TGTGCCAGCAGCTCGTCTAGCGGGAGCTTCCCAGATACGCAGTATTTT.

This chain links TRBV20-1 with TRBJ2-1, with 10 nucleotides matching TRBD2. Germline-derived CDR1 and CDR2 are DFQATT and SNEGSKA (reference sequence). V dropped 0 bases and J dropped 0; count of bases not matched to a gene: 8. The CDR3 runs to 18 residues. In nucleotides, the CDR3 is TGCAGTGCTAGAGATGTACTAGCGGGGATACGCTCCTACAATGAGCAGTTCTTC. It specifies CSARDVLAGIRSYNEQFF.

This clonotype was observed a handful of times. The chain employs TRBV20-1 and TRBJ2-4, with D tentatively TRBD1 (5 bases). V lost 7 bases, J lost 6 bases, and 10 bases lay in between. The V gene's germline CDR1 is DFQATT and CDR2 SNEGSKA (reference sequence). The CDR3 covers 11 residues. For the CDR3, the DNA is TGCAGTGGACAGATTAGAAACATTCAGTACTTC. Protein sequence: CSGQIRNIQYF.

This clonotype has at least ten counts. The chain recombines TRBV7-3 with TRBJ2-1; TRBD2 matches 7 bases. The CDR3 is 17 residues long. J lost 0 bases, V lost 4 bases, and 9 bases had no gene match. Per germline, CDR1 SGHTA and CDR2 FQGTGA. The CDR3 spells CASSSLASGSSYNEQFF. Written as DNA, the CDR3 is TGTGCCAGCAGCTCCCTCGCTAGCGGCAGCTCCTACAATGAGCAGTTCTTC.

The chain couples TRBV11-2 to TRBJ2-7, with D perhaps matching TRBD2 (5 bases). Germline V gene lookup returns CDR1 SGHAT and CDR2 FQNNGV. The V end was cut by 2 bases, the J end by 3 bases, with 11 bases between. This CDR3 spans 14 amino acids. The CDR3 loop reads CASSLNDRGYEQYF. The CDR3 DNA is TGTGCCAGCAGCTTAAATGACCGGGGCTACGAGCAGTACTTC.

In this sample, this clonotype turned up a few times. V is TRBV12-3 or TRBV12-4 and J is TRBJ1-1; tentatively, D is TRBD1 (5 bases). CDR3 length: 14 amino acids. The germline V and J ends were trimmed by 3 bases and 5 bases, with 13 bases remaining between them. The CDR3 nucleotides are TGTGCCAGCAGTTTTGGCGACAGCGGGACTGAAGCTTTCTTT. Its protein is CASSFGDSGTEAFF.

Points on this clonotype: A read error may account for a junction end that differs from germline. The chain is built from TRBV23-1 and TRBJ1-6, with unresolved D. Being an ORF, TRBV23-1 has a function that is uncertain. The CDR3 length is 14 residues. In DNA, the CDR3 is TGCGCCAGCAGTAAATCTCGGATCAGCTCACCCCTCCACTTT. It specifies CASSKSRISSPLHF.

V gene TRBV9 combines with J gene TRBJ1-3; D is ambiguous. V was shortened by 0 bases and J by 0 bases, with 7 bases between the two germline ends. Germline V gene sequence: CDR1 SGDLS, CDR2 YYNGEE. The CDR3 has 15 residues. CDR3 amino acids: CASSVESGSGNTIYF. The CDR3 coding sequence is TGTGCCAGCAGCGTAGAGTCGGGCTCTGGAAACACCATATATTTT.

This rearrangement joins TRBV29-1 to TRBJ2-7; 12 bases are a match to TRBD1. The junction had 6 bases not matched to a gene; V was cut back by 5 bases and J by 4 bases. Germline CDR1 reads SQVTM; CDR2 reads ANQGSEA. This CDR3 spans 14 amino acids. DNA for the CDR3: TGCAGCGTTAGATCGGGACAGGGGGCATACGAGCAGTACTTC. Its protein product is CSVRSGQGAYEQYF.

The sample holds one count of this clonotype. This chain connects TRBV5-4 to TRBJ2-2; TRBD1 aligns across 8 bases. The CDR3 extends over 15 amino acids. V shed 1 base and J 6 bases; nucleotides not matched to a gene: 5. From germline, CDR1 is SGHNT and CDR2 YYREEE (reference sequence). Here the CDR3 DNA reads TGTGCCAGCAGCTTGTGGACAGGGCTAGCCGGGGAGCTGTTTTTT. Translated, it gives CASSLWTGLAGELFF.

This rearrangement joins TRBV12-3 or TRBV12-4 to TRBJ2-5; D could derive from TRBD1 or TRBD2 (5 bases each). The length of the CDR3 is 16 residues. Trimming cost V 5 bases and J 4 bases, with 20 bases left between them. The CDR3 protein is CASSPNLGVGGETQYF. CDR3 bases: TGTGCCAGCAGTCCCAACTTAGGGGTAGGAGGAGAGACCCAGTACTTC.

This sequence joins TRBV18 and TRBJ2-3; 8 nucleotides line up with TRBD1. Per germline, CDR1 KGHSH and CDR2 LQKENI. Trimming cost V 4 bases and J 2 bases; bases outside gene matches: 5. The CDR3 spans 15 residues. The CDR3 bases are TGTGCCAGCTCACTCCGGGACAGGTCCACAGATACGCAGTATTTT. It specifies CASSLRDRSTDTQYF.

In this sample, this clonotype turned up a few times. J is TRBJ1-5 and V is TRBV5-1; TRBD1 matches at 10 bases. In germline, CDR1 is SGHRS, CDR2 YFSETQ. After removal of 4 bases from V and 8 bases from J, the junction contained 6 bases not matched to a gene. The CDR3 is 14 residues long. CDR3 amino acids: CASSPGTGEKPQHF. CDR3 sequence (DNA): TGCGCCAGCAGCCCCGGGACAGGGGAAAAGCCCCAGCATTTT.

This sequence joins TRBV19 and TRBJ2-1; D is unresolved. Germline-derived CDR1 and CDR2 are LNHDA and SQIVND (reference sequence). Trimming took off 8 bases at V and 6 bases at J, with 20 bases between the two ends. This CDR3 contains 15 residues. The CDR3 sequence: CASAWTTRPRNEQFF. The CDR3 DNA reads as TGTGCCAGTGCCTGGACCACCCGGCCGCGCAATGAGCAGTTCTTC.

This chain links TRBV7-8 with TRBJ1-4; no clear D gene. Germline CDR1 is SGHVS and CDR2 is FQNEAQ. The V gene lost 6 bases and the J gene lost 7 bases, with 12 bases spanning the gap. The CDR3 has 13 amino acids. This CDR3 reads CASSFLSPEKLFF. The CDR3 nucleotides are TGTGCCAGCAGTTTTTTATCCCCTGAAAAACTGTTTTTT.

This clonotype has more than one count but fewer than ten. The chain joins TRBV20-1 to TRBJ2-1; 8 bases are shared with TRBD2. Looked up from germline, CDR1 is DFQATT and CDR2 is SNEGSKA (reference sequence). The CDR3 totals 14 residues. V was pared by 5 bases and J by 4 bases, with 7 bases of the junction left unmatched. The CDR3 DNA is TGCAGTGCTCGTTTACTAGCGGATTACAATGAGCAGTTCTTC. It codes for CSARLLADYNEQFF.

V is TRBV20-1 and J is TRBJ2-5; tentative D call: TRBD2 (6 bases). The CDR3 totals 13 residues. Trimming cost V 6 bases and J 5 bases, with 16 bases left between them. The germline CDR1 and CDR2 sequences are DFQATT and SNEGSKA (reference sequence). Written as DNA, the CDR3 is TGCAGTGCCAACTCCCTAGCGCAGGAGACCCAGTACTTC. Amino acid sequence: CSANSLAQETQYF.

This clonotype appeared a few times. The chain has TRBV7-2 and TRBJ2-7; tentative D call: TRBD1 (6 bases). The CDR3 runs to 13 residues. V lost 4 bases, J lost 3 bases, and 10 bases lay in between. The germline V gene encodes CDR1 SGHTA and CDR2 FQGNSA. CDR3 in DNA: TGTGCCAGCAGCTGGGGGCCTTTCTACGAGCAGTACTTC. This codes for CASSWGPFYEQYF.

A few counts support this clonotype. An end of the junction does not agree with germline; a read error may underlie this. The chain carries TRBV6-2 or TRBV6-3 and TRBJ2-7, with 7 bases fitting TRBD2. The CDR3 runs 12 residues. Germline loops: CDR1 MNHEY, CDR2 SVGEGT. The CDR3 DNA sequence: TGTGCCAGCAGGGATGGATGGCTAGCGGATCACTTC. Translated: CASRDGWLADHF.

This clonotype was counted only a few times. The chain joins TRBV20-1 to TRBJ2-1; D may be TRBD2 (6 bases). The germline V gene encodes CDR1 DFQATT and CDR2 SNEGSKA (reference sequence). Deletions cut 2 bases from V and 4 bases from J, with 12 bases between. CDR3 size: 14 residues. The CDR3, as DNA: TGCAGTGCTAGAATCCTGGCGGGATACAATGAGCAGTTCTTC. Translated: CSARILAGYNEQFF.

The chain uses TRBV7-9 and TRBJ2-7, with 7 bases identical to TRBD1. The V gene's germline CDR1 is SEHNR and CDR2 FQNEAQ (reference sequence). This CDR3 region has 13 residues. Trimming at V came to 5 bases and at J to 4 bases, leaving 5 bases not matched to a gene. CDR3 DNA: TGTGCCAGCAGCCCGGGACAGATTTACGAGCAGTACTTC. Protein sequence: CASSPGQIYEQYF. Full variable domain (outside the CDR3, taken from reference TRBV7-9 and TRBJ2-7): DTGVSQNPRHKITKRGQNVTFRCDPISEHNRLYWYRQTLGQGPEFLTYFQNEAQLEKSRLLSDRFSAERPKGSFSTLEIQRTEQGDSAMYLCASSPGQIYEQYFGPGTRLTVT.

The J gene is TRBJ2-7, the V gene TRBV15; 11 bases match TRBD2. Unmatched junction bases numbered 5, after V lost 5 bases and J lost 2 bases. The V gene's germline CDR1 is LNHNV and CDR2 YYDKDF (reference sequence). The CDR3 consists of 15 residues. The CDR3 DNA is TGTGCCACCAGCGGGGGACTAGCGGCAACCTACGAGCAGTACTTC. Encoded protein: CATSGGLAATYEQYF. Using reference TRBV15 and TRBJ2-7 for the parts outside the CDR3, the full variable domain is DAMVIQNPRYQVTQFGKPVTLSCSQTLNHNVMYWYQQKSSQAPKLLFHYYDKDFNNEADTPDNFQSRRPNTSFCFLDIRSPGLGDTAMYLCATSGGLAATYEQYFGPGTRLTVT.

The V gene is TRBV29-1, the J gene TRBJ1-1; D is uncertain. The germline V gene encodes CDR1 SQVTM and CDR2 ANQGSEA. The CDR3 consists of 17 residues. Trimming took off 0 bases at V and 0 bases at J, with 17 bases between the two ends. The CDR3 is CSVEDPARRSLNTEAFF. As DNA, the CDR3 is TGCAGCGTTGAAGATCCGGCCAGAAGAAGCTTGAACACTGAAGCTTTCTTT.

The chain joins TRBV27 to TRBJ2-1, with 9 bases that match TRBD1. The CDR3 length is 14 residues. The J segment lost 6 bases and the V segment lost 6 bases, leaving 6 bases of the junction unmatched. Germline V gene data show CDR1 as MNHEY and CDR2 as SMNVEV (reference sequence). For the CDR3, the DNA is TGTGCCAGCAGGTGGGGACAGGGTGGCAATGAGCAGTTCTTC. Protein sequence: CASRWGQGGNEQFF.

V is TRBV6-2 or TRBV6-3 and J is TRBJ2-5, with D unclear. The germline gives CDR1 MNHEY, CDR2 SVGEGT. This CDR3 is built from 14 residues. Between the trimmed V and J ends, which lost 2 bases and 3 bases, there was a span of 10 bases. The chain's CDR3 is CASSYIDGKETQYF. CDR3 sequence (DNA): TGTGCCAGCAGTTACATTGACGGCAAAGAGACCCAGTACTTC.

This clonotype occurred a few times. The chain uses TRBV7-2 and TRBJ2-7, with 12 bases matching TRBD2. The CDR3 is 17 residues long. Per the germline V gene, CDR1 is SGHTA and CDR2 is FQGNSA. V shed 0 bases and J 0 bases; nucleotides not matched to a gene: 3. The CDR3 here is CASSLALAGGPSYEQYF. The CDR3, as DNA: TGTGCCAGCAGCTTAGCCCTAGCGGGAGGGCCCTCCTACGAGCAGTACTTC.

This clonotype has only a few counts. This chain links TRBV5-1 with TRBJ1-2; 8 nucleotides line up with TRBD1. Germline loops: CDR1 SGHRS, CDR2 YFSETQ. The CDR3 sequence is 12 residues long. V shed 4 bases, J shed 7 bases, and the junction held 3 bases outside the gene matches. CDR3 bases: TGCGCCAGCAGCGGAGGACAGGGTGGCTACACCTTC. Amino acid sequence: CASSGGQGGYTF.

The chain has TRBV12-3 or TRBV12-4 and TRBJ2-7; TRBD2 is a possible D gene (5 bases). The CDR3 loop spans 13 amino acids. V lost 2 bases, J lost 7 bases, and 12 bases lay in between. Here the CDR3 DNA reads TGTGCCAGCAGTTTATCCGGGGTCAGAGAGCAGTACTTC. Protein sequence: CASSLSGVREQYF.

Many counts were recorded for this clonotype. The chain has TRBV12-3 or TRBV12-4 and TRBJ2-7; D is uncertain. The V and J ends lost 6 bases and 2 bases respectively, with 8 bases between them. The CDR3 consists of 12 residues. CDR3 amino acids: CASSPTAYEQYF. The CDR3 DNA reads as TGTGCCAGCAGCCCCACAGCCTACGAGCAGTACTTC.